This TCR beta chain was sequenced in a study of blood T cell repertoires in COVID-19. At the level of the study: Sites in the United States, Italy and Spain provided acute and convalescent COVID-19 samples. Sample material is recorded as cDNA or gDNA derived from T cells, B-cell-depleted T cells, or PBMCs.

Study processing details: The authors estimated nucleated cell counts from reference gene primer amplification. The data were produced by immunoSEQ multiplex PCR, yet TCRdb's version contains in-frame clones alone and is incomplete. That table gives V, J and clone size, and the DNA gave D and trimming. The sample has approximately 120,000 clones; over 75% are singletons. The sequence was collected from a woman aged 50 to 65 with acute or convalescent COVID-19. Sequencing input: peripheral blood.

Here the CDR3 reads CASSPIIAGGNEKLFF. CDR3 nucleotide sequence: TGTGCCAGCTCACCTATAATAGCAGGGGGAAATGAAAAACTGTTTTTT. The chain is built from TRBV18 and TRBJ1-4, with 7 positions matching TRBD1. The germline V gene has CDR1 KGHSH and CDR2 LQKENI. J was trimmed by 5 bases and V by 3 bases; bases with no gene match: 9. The CDR3 covers 16 residues.